A selection of T cell receptor beta chains follows, all from one sample in a study of T-cell reconstitution after alpha-beta-depleted transplantation in children. TCRdb reanalysed the PCR reads using MiXCR and keeps one entry per CDR3 protein. The data show 440,000 or so distinct CDR3 sequences, approximately 41% seen once. Material: PBMCs, obtained before TCRalphabeta/CD19-depleted stem cell transplant. The receptor set was obtained from a girl aged 2 to 10 with aplastic anemia, due to receive a stem cell transplant. The CDR3 runs from the conserved cysteine through the conserved F or W. D genes are given only for firm matches. Not all rows give a size; the values are once, few, many and, for expanded clones, a class.

CDR3: CASLTGLAGEMSYEQYF; DNA: TGTGCCAGCCTAACGGGGCTAGCGGGAGAAATGTCCTACGAGCAGTACTTC; size: few; J: TRBJ2-7; D: TRBD2; V: TRBV28
CDR3: CASQGYGYTF; DNA: TGTGCCAGCCAGGGATATGGCTACACCTTC; size: many; J: TRBJ1-2; D: .; V: TRBV28
CDR3: CASSPGQGAGGELFF; DNA: TGTGCTAGCAGCCCCGGACAGGGGGCAGGCGGGGAGCTGTTTTTT; size: few; J: TRBJ2-2; D: TRBD1; V: TRBV7-7
CDR3: CASSIQGANTEAFF; DNA: TGTGCCAGCTCGATACAGGGGGCGAACACTGAAGCTTTCTTT; size: .; J: TRBJ1-1; D: TRBD1; V: TRBV18
CDR3: CSAKEGRRNTGELFF; DNA: TGCAGTGCCAAGGAGGGCAGGAGGAACACCGGGGAGCTGTTTTTT; size: .; J: TRBJ2-2; D: .; V: TRBV20-1
CDR3: CALMDQDGSRELFF; DNA: TGTGCCCTAATGGACCAGGACGGATCCAGGGAGCTGTTTTTT; size: many; J: TRBJ2-2; D: .; V: TRBV2
CDR3: CASSLTAGGSPSYEQYF; DNA: TGTGCCAGCAGTCTTACCGCGGGGGGGTCCCCCTCCTACGAGCAGTACTTC; size: many; J: TRBJ2-7; D: TRBD2; V: TRBV27
CDR3: CASSGRVSSYEQYF; DNA: TGTGCCAGCAGCGGACGGGTTAGCTCCTACGAGCAGTACTTC; size: many; J: TRBJ2-7; D: .; V: TRBV14
CDR3: CATSITGGSVYGYTF; DNA: TGTGCCACCAGCATAACAGGGGGGTCTGTCTATGGCTACACCTTC; size: .; J: TRBJ1-2; D: TRBD1; V: TRBV15
CDR3: CASSSVPNTEAFF; DNA: TGCGCCAGCAGCTCGGTCCCGAACACTGAAGCTTTCTTT; size: many; J: TRBJ1-1; D: .; V: TRBV5-1
CDR3: CASSVGLAGTLVHEQYF; DNA: TGTGCCAGCAGCGTCGGACTAGCGGGAACTTTAGTCCACGAGCAGTACTTC; size: .; J: TRBJ2-7; D: TRBD2; V: TRBV9
CDR3: CASSYSLGGQPQHF; DNA: TGTGCCAGCAGTTACTCACTAGGAGGTCAGCCCCAGCATTTT; size: .; J: TRBJ1-5; D: .; V: TRBV6-5
CDR3: CASGSRVFSYEQYF; DNA: TGTGCCAGCGGCTCTAGGGTATTCTCCTACGAGCAGTACTTC; size: .; J: TRBJ2-7; D: .; V: TRBV5-6
CDR3: CASGGSSYEQYF; DNA: TGCGCCAGCGGAGGGAGCTCCTACGAGCAGTACTTC; size: many; J: TRBJ2-7; D: .; V: TRBV10-2
CDR3: CASRGVNTGELFF; DNA: TGCGCCAGCAGAGGTGTGAACACCGGGGAGCTGTTTTTT; size: many; J: TRBJ2-2; D: .; V: TRBV5-1
CDR3: CASKSTSQNIQYF; DNA: TGCGCCAGCAAGTCAACTAGCCAAAACATTCAGTACTTC; size: .; J: TRBJ2-4; D: .; V: TRBV5-1
CDR3: CASSLSDRNTEAFF; DNA: TGTGCCAGCAGCCTATCGGACAGGAACACTGAAGCTTTCTTT; size: .; J: TRBJ1-1; D: .; V: TRBV4-2
CDR3: CASSVGRTSTDTQYF; DNA: TGTGCCAGCAGCGTGGGTCGAACTAGCACAGATACGCAGTATTTT; size: .; J: TRBJ2-3; D: .; V: TRBV7-6
CDR3: CASSSGTSADNEQFF; DNA: TGTGCCAGCAGTTCAGGGACTAGCGCCGACAATGAGCAGTTCTTC; size: .; J: TRBJ2-1; D: TRBD2; V: TRBV28
CDR3: CASSVSTANTGELFF; DNA: TGTGCCAGCAGCGTGTCGACAGCGAACACCGGGGAGCTGTTTTTT; size: few; J: TRBJ2-2; D: .; V: TRBV9
CDR3: CSARTGETYNSPLHF; DNA: TGCAGCGCCAGGACAGGGGAAACTTATAATTCACCCCTCCACTTT; size: many; J: TRBJ1-6; D: TRBD1; V: TRBV29-1
CDR3: CASSLVGQNEQYF; DNA: TGCGCCAGCAGCTTGGTGGGACAGAACGAGCAGTACTTC; size: many; J: TRBJ2-7; D: TRBD1; V: TRBV5-1
CDR3: CASSSEISSGNTIYF; DNA: TGTGCCAGCAGCTCAGAAATTAGCTCTGGAAACACCATATATTTT; size: many; J: TRBJ1-3; D: .; V: TRBV7-2
CDR3: CASRSDRVYEQYF; DNA: TGTGCCAGCAGGTCAGACAGAGTCTACGAGCAGTACTTC; size: .; J: TRBJ2-7; D: .; V: TRBV7-2
CDR3: CSAREGLGAETQYF; DNA: TGCAGTGCTAGGGAGGGTTTGGGGGCAGAGACCCAGTACTTC; size: .; J: TRBJ2-5; D: .; V: TRBV20-1
CDR3: CSARALRDASYEQYF; DNA: TGCAGTGCTAGAGCCCTTCGGGACGCCTCCTACGAGCAGTACTTC; size: few; J: TRBJ2-7; D: .; V: TRBV20-1
CDR3: CASSTYRDRGLDNEQFF; DNA: TGTGCCAGCAGCACTTACCGGGACAGGGGGCTCGACAATGAGCAGTTCTTC; size: .; J: TRBJ2-1; D: TRBD1; V: TRBV7-9
CDR3: CSAVQGNYGNTIYF; DNA: TGCAGTGCTGTACAGGGAAACTATGGAAACACCATATATTTT; size: .; J: TRBJ1-3; D: .; V: TRBV20-1
CDR3: CASSFYASGDYEQYF; DNA: TGTGCCAGCAGTTTCTACGCCTCAGGGGACTACGAGCAGTACTTC; size: .; J: TRBJ2-7; D: .; V: TRBV12-3/TRBV12-4
CDR3: CASSPQGANTGELFF; DNA: TGTGCCAGCAGCCCACAGGGGGCGAACACCGGGGAGCTGTTTTTT; size: many; J: TRBJ2-2; D: TRBD1; V: TRBV11-2
CDR3: CASSLGDGFSYEQYF; DNA: TGTGCCAGCAGTTTAGGGGACGGATTCTCCTACGAGCAGTACTTC; size: .; J: TRBJ2-7; D: .; V: TRBV12-3/TRBV12-4
CDR3: CATSGANVLTF; DNA: TGTGCCACCTCTGGGGCCAACGTCCTGACTTTC; size: many; J: TRBJ2-6; D: .; V: TRBV5-6
CDR3: CASSHDRAGAYNSPLHF; DNA: TGCGCCAGCAGCCATGACAGGGCAGGCGCCTATAATTCACCCCTCCACTTT; size: .; J: TRBJ1-6; D: TRBD1; V: TRBV5-1
CDR3: CSARDSGTSGAPDTQYF; DNA: TGCAGTGCTAGAGATTCCGGGACTAGCGGGGCTCCAGATACGCAGTATTTT; size: .; J: TRBJ2-3; D: TRBD2; V: TRBV20-1
CDR3: CASSLARGSAYEQYF; DNA: TGTGCCAGCAGCTTAGCGAGGGGCTCCGCCTACGAGCAGTACTTC; size: .; J: TRBJ2-7; D: .; V: TRBV7-2
CDR3: CASSLIKGQNYEQYF; DNA: TGTGCCAGCAGCTTGATAAAGGGACAAAACTACGAGCAGTACTTC; size: many; J: TRBJ2-7; D: .; V: TRBV7-9
CDR3: CSARGSIGETQYF; DNA: TGCAGCGCCCGGGGCTCCATTGGGGAGACCCAGTACTTC; size: many; J: TRBJ2-5; D: .; V: TRBV29-1
CDR3: CASSGDLGETQYF; DNA: TGTGCCAGCAGTGGAGACTTGGGAGAGACCCAGTACTTC; size: .; J: TRBJ2-5; D: .; V: TRBV6-4
CDR3: CASSPQTEYEQYF; DNA: TGTGCCAGCAGCCCGCAGACAGAGTACGAGCAGTACTTC; size: .; J: TRBJ2-7; D: .; V: TRBV7-9
CDR3: CASSIGSENQPQHF; DNA: TGTGCCAGTAGTATCGGTTCGGAGAATCAGCCCCAGCATTTT; size: .; J: TRBJ1-5; D: .; V: TRBV19
CDR3: CASSPSLGKGALTDTQYF; DNA: TGTGCCAGCAGTCCATCACTTGGAAAAGGTGCTTTGACAGATACGCAGTATTTT; size: .; J: TRBJ2-3; D: .; V: TRBV11-1
CDR3: CASSVTGLDTQYF; DNA: TGCGCCAGCAGCGTGACAGGGTTAGATACGCAGTATTTT; size: .; J: TRBJ2-3; D: TRBD1; V: TRBV4-1
CDR3: CCARDQQGAPPRNEQFF; DNA: TGCTGTGCTAGAGATCAACAGGGGGCTCCTCCGCGGAATGAGCAGTTCTTC; size: .; J: TRBJ2-1; D: TRBD1; V: TRBV20-1